The clone carrying this T cell receptor beta chain was seen a few times. What it binds is not known. TCRdb redid the calling of the reads with MiXCR, one entry per CDR3 protein. The data hold about a million distinct CDR3 sequences, with about a third observed a single time. The CDR3 extends over 11 amino acids. Per germline, CDR1 MNHEY and CDR2 SVGEGT. Between the trimmed V and J ends, which lost 7 bases and 6 bases, there was a span of 10 bases. This sample is part of a study of T cell repertoires in cytomegalovirus infection. Study in general: Public TCR beta signatures marked donors with CMV infection and the matching HLA.

Study observations and caveats: Summed frequency of shared TCR beta families picked out CMV carriers who also had the relevant HLA. Clonotype analysis showed dominance of the ex vivo response by HLA-C-restricted CMV-specific TCR beta clonotypes.

The chain uses TRBV6-2 or TRBV6-3 and TRBJ2-7, with D possibly being TRBD1 or TRBD2 (5 bases each). The TCR sequence derives from a human donor in good health (CMV status not recorded). Some clones in this sample may be carry-over from other donors' samples. The sequencing here drew on cultured CD8+ T cells from PBMCs, taken from culture after CMV antigen stimulation. DNA of the CDR3: TGTGCCAGCATTTCGGGGCGCGAGCAGTACGTC. Protein: CASISGREQYV.